This record concerns one T cell receptor (beta chain) sequence. From CD4+ cells came CD45RA+ naive and CD45RA-negative memory subsets. Generated by immunoSEQ multiplex PCR, the TCRdb table keeps only in-frame clones and is missing some. This table holds a few million clones, over 85% found once. The V end was cut by 5 bases, the J end by 3 bases, with 17 bases between. The CDR3 totals 15 residues. CDR1 and CDR2 from the germline V gene are PRHDT and FYEKMQ (reference sequence). This entry is derived from a study of shared clonotypes between healthy human individuals. V and J are TRBV13 and TRBJ2-7, with D possibly being TRBD1 or TRBD2 (7 bases each). Sequenced material: naive CD4+ T cells from PBMCs. The sample's subset: CD45RA+ positively selected. The origin of this receptor is a man aged 18 to 29 in good health. Some clones in this sample may be carry-over from other donors' samples. The CDR3 region is CASSPGGGISYEQYF. In nucleotides, the CDR3 is TGTGCCAGCAGCCCAGGGGGGGGGATTAGCTACGAGCAGTACTTC. Variable domain in full (rest from reference TRBV13 and TRBJ2-7): AAGVIQSPRHLIKEKRETATLKCYPIPRHDTVYWYQQGPGQDPQFLISFYEKMQSDKGSIPDRFSAQQFSDYHSELNMSSLELGDSALYFCASSPGGGISYEQYFGPGTRLTVT.